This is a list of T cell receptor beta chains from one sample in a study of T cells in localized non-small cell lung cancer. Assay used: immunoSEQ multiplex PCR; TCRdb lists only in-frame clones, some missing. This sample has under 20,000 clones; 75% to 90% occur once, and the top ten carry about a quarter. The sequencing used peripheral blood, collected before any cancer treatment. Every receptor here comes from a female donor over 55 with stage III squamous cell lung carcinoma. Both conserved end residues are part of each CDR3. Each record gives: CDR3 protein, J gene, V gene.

CASSRTETNYGYTF TRBJ1-2 TRBV5-5
CASSPGQGDEQFF TRBJ2-1 TRBV7-9
CASSFGGTGEAFF TRBJ1-1 TRBV5-6
CASSVGTVGNEQFF TRBJ2-1 TRBV19
CASSLVLGQGGEQYF TRBJ2-7 TRBV5-1
CASSGAVRDYGYTF TRBJ1-2 TRBV5-4
CASSRDFQETQYF TRBJ2-5 TRBV7-6
CASSPWDRGRGNQPQHF TRBJ1-5 TRBV7-2
CASSIVNTGELFF TRBJ2-2 TRBV19
CASSQGFGGRAPDNEQFF TRBJ2-1 TRBV4-1
CASSVGTSDLTDTQYF TRBJ2-3 TRBV9
CASSINPPGPQETQYF TRBJ2-5 TRBV7-6
CASSRFMDEETQYF TRBJ2-5 TRBV19
CASSSSNNSPLHF TRBJ1-6 TRBV7-9
CASSLEQPNTEAFF TRBJ1-1 TRBV7-9
CASGVGNQPQHF TRBJ1-5 TRBV28
CASSFPGVETQYF TRBJ2-5 TRBV5-4
CASSINVNFPDTQYF TRBJ2-3 TRBV19
CAWSGDRGPTEAFF TRBJ1-1 TRBV30
CASSFLAGVRETQYF TRBJ2-5 TRBV5-1
CASSRANEKLFF TRBJ1-4 TRBV11-2
CASSMGTGEWWELFF TRBJ2-2 TRBV19
CASSKARDRVPYEQYF TRBJ2-7 TRBV21-1
CASSISGGSYNEQFF TRBJ2-1 TRBV19
CASSLRLAENEQFF TRBJ2-1 TRBV6-5
CASSATGTGIGELFF TRBJ2-2 TRBV9
CASSPVDSYGYTF TRBJ1-2 TRBV7-6
CASSQVHDHEQYF TRBJ2-7 TRBV4-1
CASSYNRDSPLHF TRBJ1-6 TRBV6-6
CASSPFAAQGSGNTIYF TRBJ1-3 TRBV18
CAISGQGRNNYGYTF TRBJ1-2 TRBV10-3
CASSSGQDDTDTQYF TRBJ2-3 TRBV7-9
CASSPRQGTDYGYTF TRBJ1-2 TRBV9
CASRLGQGRSTEAFF TRBJ1-1 TRBV6-1
CASSLATGGGSSTDTQYF TRBJ2-3 TRBV5-4
CAWSTKGGGGYTF TRBJ1-2 TRBV30
CATSRATVANTEAFF TRBJ1-1 TRBV15
CASSSGLAGTGELFF TRBJ2-2 TRBV19
CASSLWPPSTDTQYF TRBJ2-3 TRBV7-9
CANRKGGLNTEAFF TRBJ1-1 TRBV6-4
CASTVRSGPSYNEQFF TRBJ2-1 TRBV19
CASSHRLAGGPGDTQYF TRBJ2-3 TRBV28
CASSRVGLAGSTDTQYF TRBJ2-3 TRBV9
CASSLRALAGVDEQFF TRBJ2-1 TRBV5-4